The clone carrying this T cell receptor (beta chain) appeared once. Its specificity is not known. This sample stems from a study of persistence of HIV-infected CD4 T cells. This nonspecific control used anti-CD3/anti-CD28 bead stimulation of CD4+ T cells. CD4+ T cells upregulating both CD40 ligand and CD69 were sorted as responding cells. Sequencing used immunoSEQ version 4 in survey mode. The table came from immunoSEQ multiplex PCR; TCRdb's copy has only in-frame clones and leaves some out. The data hold fewer than 50,000 clones, with roughly nine tenths observed a single time. Germline-derived CDR1 and CDR2 are LNHDA and SQIVND (reference sequence). The ends were cut back, 0 bases at V and 3 bases at J, with 6 bases in the middle. The CDR3 runs 13 residues.

The V and J genes are TRBV19 and TRBJ2-7, with TRBD2 as a possible D gene (6 bases). Material: CD4+ T cells sorted from PBMCs after approximately 19-hour stimulation, obtained from a patient who received antiretroviral therapy. The TCR sequence derives from an adult man with HIV who was CMV-seropositive. The chain's CDR3 is CASSIEAGYEQYF. The CDR3 nucleotides are TGTGCCAGTAGTATAGAAGCGGGCTACGAGCAGTACTTC.